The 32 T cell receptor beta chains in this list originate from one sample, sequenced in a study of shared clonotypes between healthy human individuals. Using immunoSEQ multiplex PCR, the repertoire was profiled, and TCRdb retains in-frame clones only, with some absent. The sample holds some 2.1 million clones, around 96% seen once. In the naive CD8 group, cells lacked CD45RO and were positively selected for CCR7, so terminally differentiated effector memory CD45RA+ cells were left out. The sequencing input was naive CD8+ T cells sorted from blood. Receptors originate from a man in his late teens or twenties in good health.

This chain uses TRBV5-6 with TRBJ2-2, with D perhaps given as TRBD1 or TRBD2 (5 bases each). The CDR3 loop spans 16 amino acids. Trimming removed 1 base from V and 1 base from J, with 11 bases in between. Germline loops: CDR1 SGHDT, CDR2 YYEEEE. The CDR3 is CASSLWGRQNTGELFF. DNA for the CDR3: TGTGCCAGCAGCTTGTGGGGACGGCAGAACACCGGGGAGCTGTTTTTT.

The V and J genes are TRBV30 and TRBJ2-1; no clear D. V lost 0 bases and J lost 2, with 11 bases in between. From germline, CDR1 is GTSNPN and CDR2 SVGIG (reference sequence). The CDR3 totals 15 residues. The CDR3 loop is CAWSVMTSAYNEQFF. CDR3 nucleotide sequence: TGTGCCTGGAGTGTAATGACCTCAGCCTACAATGAGCAGTTCTTC.

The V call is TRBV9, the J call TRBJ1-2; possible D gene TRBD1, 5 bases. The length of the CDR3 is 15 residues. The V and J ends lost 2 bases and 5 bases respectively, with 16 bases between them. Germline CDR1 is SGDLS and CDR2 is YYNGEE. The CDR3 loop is CASSVGTGAFYGYTF. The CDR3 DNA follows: TGTGCCAGCAGCGTTGGGACTGGAGCGTTTTATGGCTACACCTTC.

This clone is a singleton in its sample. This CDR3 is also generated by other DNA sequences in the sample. CDR3 sequence: CASSVALGYEQYF. DNA of the CDR3: TGTGCCAGCAGCGTGGCGCTAGGCTACGAGCAGTACTTC. The chain carries TRBV9 and TRBJ2-7, with no clear D. V was clipped by 2 bases and J by 3 bases, with 9 bases between them. The germline V gene encodes CDR1 SGDLS and CDR2 YYNGEE. There are 13 residues in the CDR3.

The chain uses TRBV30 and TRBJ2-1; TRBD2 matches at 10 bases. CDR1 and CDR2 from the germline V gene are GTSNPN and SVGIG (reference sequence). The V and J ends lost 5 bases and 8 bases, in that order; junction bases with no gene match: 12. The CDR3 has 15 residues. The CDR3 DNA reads TGTGCCTGGGGTGCCTCAGCGGGAGGGCCGGATGAGCAGTTCTTC. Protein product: CAWGASAGGPDEQFF.

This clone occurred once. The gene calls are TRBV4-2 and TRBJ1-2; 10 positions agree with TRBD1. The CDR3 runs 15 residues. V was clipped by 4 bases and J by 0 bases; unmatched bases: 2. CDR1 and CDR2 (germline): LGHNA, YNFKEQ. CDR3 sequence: CASSPDRGTNYGYTF. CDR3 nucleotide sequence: TGTGCCAGCAGCCCGGACAGGGGGACTAACTATGGCTACACCTTC.

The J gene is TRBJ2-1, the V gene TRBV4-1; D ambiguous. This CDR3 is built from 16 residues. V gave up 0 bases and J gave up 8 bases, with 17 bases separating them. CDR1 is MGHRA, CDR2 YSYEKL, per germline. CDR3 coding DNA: TGCGCCAGCAGCCAAGATCGGTGGGCAGAGGACGATGAGCAGTTCTTC. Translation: CASSQDRWAEDDEQFF.

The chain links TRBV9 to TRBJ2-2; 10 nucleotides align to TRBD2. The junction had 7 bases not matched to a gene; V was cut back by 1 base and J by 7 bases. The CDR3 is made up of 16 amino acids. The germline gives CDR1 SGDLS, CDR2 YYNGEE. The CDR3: CASSVSLAGADGELFF. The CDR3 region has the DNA TGTGCCAGCAGCGTATCGCTAGCGGGAGCCGACGGGGAGCTGTTTTTT.

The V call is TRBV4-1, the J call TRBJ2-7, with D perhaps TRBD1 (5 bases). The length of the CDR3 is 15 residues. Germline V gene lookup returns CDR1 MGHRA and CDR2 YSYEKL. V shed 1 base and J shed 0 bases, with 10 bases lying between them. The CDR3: CASSQVAGPSYEQYF. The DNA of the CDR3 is TGCGCCAGCAGCCAAGTGGCAGGGCCCTCCTACGAGCAGTACTTC.

The DNA for the CDR3 is TGTGCCAGCAGTCTACACTACCCCAGCACAGATACGCAGTATTTT. Its translation is CASSLHYPSTDTQYF. The chain uses TRBV6-5 and TRBJ2-3; D is uncertain. The length of the CDR3 is 15 residues. The germline V gene encodes CDR1 MNHEY and CDR2 SVGAGI. Trimming took 5 bases from V and 0 from J, leaving 12 bases between them.

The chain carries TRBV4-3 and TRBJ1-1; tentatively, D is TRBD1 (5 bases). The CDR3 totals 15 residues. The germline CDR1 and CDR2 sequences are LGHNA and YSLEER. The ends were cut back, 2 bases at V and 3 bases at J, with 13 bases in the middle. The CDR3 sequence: CASSQSAGGYTEAFF. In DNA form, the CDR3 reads TGCGCCAGCAGCCAATCGGCGGGGGGTTACACTGAAGCTTTCTTT.

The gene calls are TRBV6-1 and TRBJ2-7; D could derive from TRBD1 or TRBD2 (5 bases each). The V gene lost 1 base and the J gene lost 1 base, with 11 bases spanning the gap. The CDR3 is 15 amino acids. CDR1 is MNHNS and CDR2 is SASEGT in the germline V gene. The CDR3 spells CASSEGWGSSYEQYF. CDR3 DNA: TGTGCCAGCAGTGAAGGATGGGGGTCGTCCTACGAGCAGTACTTC.

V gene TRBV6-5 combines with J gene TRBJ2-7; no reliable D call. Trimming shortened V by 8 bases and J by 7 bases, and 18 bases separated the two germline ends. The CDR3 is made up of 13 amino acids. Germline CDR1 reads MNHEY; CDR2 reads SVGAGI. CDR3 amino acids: CASQHGPMSEQYF. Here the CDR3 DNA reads TGTGCCAGCCAGCACGGCCCGATGTCGGAGCAGTACTTC.

The CDR3 sequence is CASSSVPGLAAGGTDTQYF. DNA for the CDR3: TGTGCCAGCAGCTCCGTTCCGGGACTAGCGGCGGGAGGTACAGATACGCAGTATTTT. V usage is TRBV7-3 and J usage is TRBJ2-3; 11 bases agree with TRBD2. The CDR3 is 19 residues long. V dropped 4 bases and J dropped 3; count of bases not matched to a gene: 15. Per germline, CDR1 SGHTA and CDR2 FQGTGA. The whole variable domain, filled in from reference TRBV7-3 and TRBJ2-3, reads GAGVSQTPSNKVTEKGKYVELRCDPISGHTALYWYRQSLGQGPEFLIYFQGTGAADDSGLPNDRFFAVRPEGSVSTLKIQRTERGDSAVYLCASSSVPGLAAGGTDTQYFGPGTRLTVL.

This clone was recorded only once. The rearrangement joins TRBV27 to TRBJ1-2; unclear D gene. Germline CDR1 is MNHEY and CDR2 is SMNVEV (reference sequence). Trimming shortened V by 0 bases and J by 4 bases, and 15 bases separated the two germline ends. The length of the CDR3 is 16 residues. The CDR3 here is CASSLSQQLNSYGYTF. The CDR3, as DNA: TGTGCCAGCAGTTTATCGCAGCAGCTTAACAGCTATGGCTACACCTTC.

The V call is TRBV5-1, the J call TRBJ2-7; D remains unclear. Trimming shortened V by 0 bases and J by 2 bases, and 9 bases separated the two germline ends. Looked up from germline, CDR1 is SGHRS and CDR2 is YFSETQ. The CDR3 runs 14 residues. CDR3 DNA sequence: TGCGCCAGCAGCTTGGGGGTCCTGACCTACGAGCAGTACTTC. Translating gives CASSLGVLTYEQYF.

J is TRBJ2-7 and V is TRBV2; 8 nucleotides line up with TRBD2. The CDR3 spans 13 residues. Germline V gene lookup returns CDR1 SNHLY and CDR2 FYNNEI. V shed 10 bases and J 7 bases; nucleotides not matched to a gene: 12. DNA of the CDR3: TGTGCCATCAACCCAGCGGGGGTGGGGGAGCAGTACTTC. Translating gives CAINPAGVGEQYF. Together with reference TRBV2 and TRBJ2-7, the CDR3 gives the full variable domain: EPEVTQTPSHQVTQMGQEVILRCVPISNHLYFYWYRQILGQKVEFLVSFYNNEISEKSEIFDDQFSVERPDGSNFTLKIRSTKLEDSAMYFCAINPAGVGEQYFGPGTRLTVT.

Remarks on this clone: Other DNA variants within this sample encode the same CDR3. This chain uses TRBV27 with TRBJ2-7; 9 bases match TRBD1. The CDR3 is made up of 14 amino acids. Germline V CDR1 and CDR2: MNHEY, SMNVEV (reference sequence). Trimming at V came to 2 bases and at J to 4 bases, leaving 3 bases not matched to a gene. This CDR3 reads CASSLGDRDYEQYF. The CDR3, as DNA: TGTGCCAGCAGTTTAGGGGACAGGGATTACGAGCAGTACTTC.

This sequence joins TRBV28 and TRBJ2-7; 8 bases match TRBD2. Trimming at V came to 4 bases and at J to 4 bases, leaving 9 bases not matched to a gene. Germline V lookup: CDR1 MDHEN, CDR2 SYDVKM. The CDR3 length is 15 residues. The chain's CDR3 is CASSSSSGGAYEQYF. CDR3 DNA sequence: TGTGCCAGCAGTTCCTCAAGCGGGGGAGCTTACGAGCAGTACTTC. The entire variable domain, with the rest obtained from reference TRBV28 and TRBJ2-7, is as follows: DVKVTQSSRYLVKRTGEKVFLECVQDMDHENMFWYRQDPGLGLRLIYFSYDVKMKEKGDIPEGYSVSREKKERFSLILESASTNQTSMYLCASSSSSGGAYEQYFGPGTRLTVT.

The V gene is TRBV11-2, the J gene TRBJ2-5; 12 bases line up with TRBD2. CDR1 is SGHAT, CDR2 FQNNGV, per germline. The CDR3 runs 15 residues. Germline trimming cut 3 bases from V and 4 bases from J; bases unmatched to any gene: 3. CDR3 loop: CASSFGLAGSETQYF. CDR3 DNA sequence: TGTGCCAGCAGCTTCGGACTAGCGGGATCAGAGACCCAGTACTTC. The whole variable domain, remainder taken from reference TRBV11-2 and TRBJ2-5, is EAGVAQSPRYKIIEKRQSVAFWCNPISGHATLYWYQQILGQGPKLLIQFQNNGVVDDSQLPKDRFSAERLKGVDSTLKIQPAKLEDSAVYLCASSFGLAGSETQYFGPGTRLLVL.

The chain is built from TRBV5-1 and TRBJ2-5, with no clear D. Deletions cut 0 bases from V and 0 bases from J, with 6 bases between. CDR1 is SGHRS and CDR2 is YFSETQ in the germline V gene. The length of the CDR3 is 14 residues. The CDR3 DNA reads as TGCGCCAGCAGCTTGGTGGTAGACCAAGAGACCCAGTACTTC. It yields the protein CASSLVVDQETQYF.

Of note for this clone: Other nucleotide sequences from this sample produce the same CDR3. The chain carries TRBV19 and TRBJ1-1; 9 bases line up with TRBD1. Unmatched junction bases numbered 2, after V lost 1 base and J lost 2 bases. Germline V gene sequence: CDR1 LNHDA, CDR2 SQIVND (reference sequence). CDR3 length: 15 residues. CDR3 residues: CASSIGTGVNTEAFF. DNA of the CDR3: TGTGCCAGTAGTATAGGGACAGGGGTTAACACTGAAGCTTTCTTT.

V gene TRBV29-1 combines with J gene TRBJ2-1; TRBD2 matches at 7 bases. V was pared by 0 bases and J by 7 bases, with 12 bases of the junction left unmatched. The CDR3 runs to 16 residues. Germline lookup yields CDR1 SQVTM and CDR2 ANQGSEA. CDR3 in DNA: TGCAGCGTTGAAGAGTCACTAGCGATGGGGGGAAATGAGCAGTTCTTC. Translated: CSVEESLAMGGNEQFF.

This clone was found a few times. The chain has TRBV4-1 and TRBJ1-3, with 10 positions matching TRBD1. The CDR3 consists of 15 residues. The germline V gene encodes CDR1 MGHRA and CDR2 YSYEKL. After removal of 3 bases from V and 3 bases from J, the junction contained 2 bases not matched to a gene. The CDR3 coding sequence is TGCGCCAGCAGCCAGACAGGGGGCTTTGGAAACACCATATATTTT. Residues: CASSQTGGFGNTIYF.

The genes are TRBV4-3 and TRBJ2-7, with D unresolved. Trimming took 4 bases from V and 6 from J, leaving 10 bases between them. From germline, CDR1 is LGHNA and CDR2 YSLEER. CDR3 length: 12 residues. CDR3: CASSLGQTEQYF. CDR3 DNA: TGCGCCAGCAGCCTAGGGCAGACCGAGCAGTACTTC.

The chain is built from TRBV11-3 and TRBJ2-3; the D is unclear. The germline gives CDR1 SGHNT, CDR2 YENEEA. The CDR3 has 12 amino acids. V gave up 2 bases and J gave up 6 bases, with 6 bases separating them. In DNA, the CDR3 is TGTGCCAGCAGCTTACCCTCGGATACGCAGTATTTT. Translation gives CASSLPSDTQYF.

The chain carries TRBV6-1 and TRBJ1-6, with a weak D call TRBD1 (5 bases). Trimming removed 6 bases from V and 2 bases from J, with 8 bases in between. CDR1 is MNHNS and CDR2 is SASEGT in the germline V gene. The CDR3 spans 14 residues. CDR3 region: CASRGTAYNSPLHF. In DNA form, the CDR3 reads TGTGCCAGCAGGGGGACGGCCTATAATTCACCCCTCCACTTT.

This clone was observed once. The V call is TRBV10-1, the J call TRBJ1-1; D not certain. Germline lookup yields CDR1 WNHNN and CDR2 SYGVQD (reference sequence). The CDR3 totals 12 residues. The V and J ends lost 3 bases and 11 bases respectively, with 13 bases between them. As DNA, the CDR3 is TGCGCCAGCAGTGAAGGGTGGTATTGGGCTTTCTTT. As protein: CASSEGWYWAFF.

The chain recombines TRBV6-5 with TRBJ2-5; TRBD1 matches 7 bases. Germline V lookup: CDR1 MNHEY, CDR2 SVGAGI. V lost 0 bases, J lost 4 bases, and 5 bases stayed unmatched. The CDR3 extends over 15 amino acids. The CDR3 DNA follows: TGTGCCAGCAGTTACTCGACAGGGAGTGGAGAGACCCAGTACTTC. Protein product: CASSYSTGSGETQYF.

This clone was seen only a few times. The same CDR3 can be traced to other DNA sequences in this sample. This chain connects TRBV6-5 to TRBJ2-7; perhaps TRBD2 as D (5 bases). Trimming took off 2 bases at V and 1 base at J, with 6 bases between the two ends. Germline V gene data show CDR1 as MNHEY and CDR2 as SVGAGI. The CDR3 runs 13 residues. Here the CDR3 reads CASSYRGSYEQYF. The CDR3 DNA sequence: TGTGCCAGCAGTTACCGGGGTTCCTACGAGCAGTACTTC.

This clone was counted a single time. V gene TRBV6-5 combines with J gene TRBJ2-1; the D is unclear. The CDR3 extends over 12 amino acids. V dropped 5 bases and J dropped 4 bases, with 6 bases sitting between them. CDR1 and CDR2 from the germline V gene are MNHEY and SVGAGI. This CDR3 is CASSLEYNEQFF. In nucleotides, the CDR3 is TGTGCCAGCAGTCTGGAGTACAATGAGCAGTTCTTC.

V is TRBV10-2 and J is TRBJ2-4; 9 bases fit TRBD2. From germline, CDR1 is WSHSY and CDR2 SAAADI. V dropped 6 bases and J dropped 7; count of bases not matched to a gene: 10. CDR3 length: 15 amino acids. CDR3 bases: TGCGCCAGCAGCCCCGGGACTAGCCTGACGAACATTCAGTACTTC. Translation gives CASSPGTSLTNIQYF.